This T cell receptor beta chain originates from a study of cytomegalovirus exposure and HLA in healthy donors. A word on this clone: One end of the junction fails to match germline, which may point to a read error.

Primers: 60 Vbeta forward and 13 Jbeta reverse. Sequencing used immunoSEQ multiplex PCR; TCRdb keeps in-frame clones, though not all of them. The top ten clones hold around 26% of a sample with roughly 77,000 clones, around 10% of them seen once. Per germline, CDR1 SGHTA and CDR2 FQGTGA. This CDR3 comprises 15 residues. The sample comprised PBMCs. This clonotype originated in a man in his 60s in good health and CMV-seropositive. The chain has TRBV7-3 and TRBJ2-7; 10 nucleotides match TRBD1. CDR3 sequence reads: CASSVTGTGVYEQYF. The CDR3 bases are TGTGCCAGCAGCGTAACCGGGACAGGGGTCTACGAGCAGTACTTC.